A selection of T cell receptor beta chains follows, all from one sample in a study of T cells in localized non-small cell lung cancer. Produced via immunoSEQ multiplex PCR; TCRdb's table is partial and in-frame only. The sample has 90,000 to 95,000 clones; about nine tenths are singletons. Sequencing used peripheral blood, obtained before any cancer treatment. The receptor set was obtained from a man aged 40 to 69 with stage I squamous cell lung carcinoma. The CDR3 runs from the conserved cysteine through the conserved F or W. The D gene is left open where the match is weak. Some rows mark clone size as missing; the rest say once, few, many or name a class of expanded clone.

D: .; J: TRBJ1-5; V: TRBV6-1; size: few; CDR3: CASSPEAGGNQPQHF; DNA: TGTGCCAGCAGCCCAGAGGCGGGGGGCAATCAGCCCCAGCATTTT
D: TRBD1; J: TRBJ1-6; V: TRBV6-1; size: .; CDR3: CASLRTGSGSPLHF; DNA: TGTGCCAGCTTAAGGACAGGGTCAGGTTCACCCCTCCACTTT
D: TRBD1; J: TRBJ1-4; V: TRBV10-2; size: few; CDR3: CASSPGGQPNEKLFF; DNA: TGCGCCAGCAGCCCGGGGGGACAGCCTAATGAAAAACTGTTTTTT
D: .; J: TRBJ1-6; V: TRBV11-2; size: .; CDR3: CASSLGQTYNSPLHF; DNA: TGTGCCAGCAGCTTAGGACAGACGTATAATTCACCCCTCCACTTT
D: .; J: TRBJ2-7; V: TRBV7-2; size: .; CDR3: CASSLALSRSGTAGEQYF; DNA: TGTGCCAGCAGCTTAGCCTTAAGTAGGTCCGGGACAGCGGGGGAGCAGTACTTC
D: TRBD1; J: TRBJ2-2; V: TRBV19; size: .; CDR3: CASSRQGANTGELFF; DNA: TGTGCCAGTTCCCGACAGGGGGCGAACACCGGGGAGCTGTTTTTT
D: TRBD2; J: TRBJ2-7; V: TRBV7-8; size: .; CDR3: CASRPSSGTGGYEQYF; DNA: TGTGCCAGCAGGCCCAGCTCCGGGACGGGAGGCTACGAGCAGTACTTC
D: .; J: TRBJ2-1; V: TRBV5-4; size: .; CDR3: CASTSGADEQFF; DNA: TGTGCCAGCACTTCGGGGGCGGATGAGCAGTTCTTC
D: .; J: TRBJ2-7; V: TRBV5-1; size: .; CDR3: CASSLGGYEQYF; DNA: TGCGCCAGCAGCTTGGGTGGCTACGAGCAGTACTTC
D: .; J: TRBJ1-5; V: TRBV18; size: .; CDR3: CASSDDRGRRGNQPQHF; DNA: TGTGCCAGCTCGGACGATAGGGGACGGCGGGGCAATCAGCCCCAGCATTTT
D: .; J: TRBJ2-1; V: TRBV7-9; size: .; CDR3: CASSPRALGSYNEQFF; DNA: TGTGCCAGCAGCCCCCGAGCCCTTGGCTCCTACAATGAGCAGTTCTTC
D: .; J: TRBJ2-5; V: TRBV15; size: .; CDR3: CATSRDPGEQETQYF; DNA: TGTGCCACCAGCAGAGATCCGGGAGAGCAAGAGACCCAGTACTTC
D: .; J: TRBJ1-2; V: TRBV6-5; size: .; CDR3: CASSETGPRGGYTF; DNA: TGTGCCAGCAGCGAGACGGGCCCAAGGGGGGGCTACACCTTC
D: .; J: TRBJ2-1; V: TRBV6-5; size: .; CDR3: CASRQGSSYNEQFF; DNA: TGTGCCAGCAGACAGGGAAGCTCCTACAATGAGCAGTTCTTC
D: .; J: TRBJ2-2; V: TRBV6-1; size: .; CDR3: CASSGLDRYTGELFF; DNA: TGTGCCAGCAGTGGATTAGACAGATACACCGGGGAGCTGTTTTTT
D: TRBD2; J: TRBJ2-5; V: TRBV10-3; size: .; CDR3: CAISDRLAGSQTQYF; DNA: TGTGCCATCAGTGATCGACTAGCGGGGTCCCAGACCCAGTACTTC
D: .; J: TRBJ2-7; V: TRBV5-1; size: .; CDR3: CASSEDWAGQGYEQYF; DNA: TGCGCCAGCAGCGAGGATTGGGCAGGCCAGGGCTACGAGCAGTACTTC
D: .; J: TRBJ2-7; V: TRBV4-1; size: once; CDR3: CASSQVAGQRSYEQYF; DNA: TGCGCCAGCAGCCAAGTGGCGGGACAAAGATCCTACGAGCAGTACTTC